One T cell receptor (beta chain) is described in this entry. Germline CDR1 LGHNA, CDR2 YNFKEQ. There are 15 residues in the CDR3. Unmatched junction bases numbered 4, after V lost 4 bases and J lost 2 bases. The sample belongs to a study of blood T cell repertoires in COVID-19. On the study more broadly: From T cells, B-cell-depleted T cells, or PBMCs came the material, which was cDNA or gDNA.

In the study's own analysis: How many nucleated cells were present was estimated from reference gene primer amplification. The protocol was immunoSEQ multiplex PCR, while the TCRdb copy is restricted to in-frame clones and leaves out a portion. The V and J calls and clone size come from that table; D and trimming were worked out from the DNA. This table holds around 70,000 clones, 82% found once. The J gene is TRBJ2-1, the V gene TRBV4-2; 8 nucleotides agree with TRBD1. The sequence was obtained from a man between 60 and 75 years old with acute or convalescent COVID-19. The sample taken for sequencing was peripheral blood. The CDR3 sequence is CASSPGQVAYNEQFF. CDR3 nucleotides: TGTGCCAGCAGCCCGGGACAGGTTGCCTACAATGAGCAGTTCTTC.